The rows below give T cell receptor beta chains drawn from one sample of a study of beta chain features in type 1 diabetes. The method was immunoSEQ multiplex PCR; TCRdb's version includes in-frame clones alone and lacks a portion of them. The sample has 280,000 or so clones; 15% are singletons. The specimen sequenced was naive CD4+ T cells from blood. The origin of the receptors is a man aged 18-30 years with type 1 diabetes. Each CDR3 is given with its conserved first and last residue. Each record gives: V gene, D gene, clone size, J gene, CDR3 DNA, CDR3 protein. A D gene is named only where the DNA matches it firmly. Expanded clones are given a class, and other clones once, few, many or no size at all.

V: TRBV7-9
D: -
size: few
J: TRBJ2-3
DNA: TGTGCCAGCAGCCAAACAGATACGCAGTATTTT
CDR3: CASSQTDTQYF

V: TRBV28
D: TRBD1
size: few
J: TRBJ1-2
DNA: TGTGCCAGCAGTCCGGGACAGGTTGCGGGGGGCTACACCTTC
CDR3: CASSPGQVAGGYTF

V: TRBV28
D: -
size: -
J: TRBJ2-7
DNA: TGTGCCAGCAGTCAGGCTTTACACAGTGCCTACGAGCAGTACTTC
CDR3: CASSQALHSAYEQYF

V: TRBV5-4
D: TRBD2
size: -
J: TRBJ2-4
DNA: TGTGCCAGCAGCTTCGACGCCAGGACTAGCGGGAGTGACATTCAGTACTTC
CDR3: CASSFDARTSGSDIQYF

V: TRBV5-1
D: TRBD2
size: few
J: TRBJ2-5
DNA: TGCGCCAGCAGCGCGGGGGGACAAGAGACCCAGTACTTC
CDR3: CASSAGGQETQYF

V: TRBV20-1
D: -
size: few
J: TRBJ2-7
DNA: TGCAGTGCTAGGGGAGACTACGAGCAGTACTTC
CDR3: CSARGDYEQYF

V: TRBV5-1
D: TRBD1
size: few
J: TRBJ2-5
DNA: TGCGCCAGCAGCATATACGGACAGGGAGGAGGGACCCAGTACTTC
CDR3: CASSIYGQGGGTQYF

V: TRBV6-1
D: -
size: few
J: TRBJ1-2
DNA: TGTGCCAGCAGTGAAGACAGGGAGAATGGCTACACCTTC
CDR3: CASSEDRENGYTF

V: TRBV7-6
D: -
size: -
J: TRBJ1-2
DNA: TGTGCCAGCAGCTCTCGGGCGGGGAATGATGGCTACACCTTC
CDR3: CASSSRAGNDGYTF

V: TRBV6-5
D: -
size: -
J: TRBJ2-5
DNA: TGTGCCAGCAGTCCCGACAGGTCGGGGGAGACCCAGTACTTC
CDR3: CASSPDRSGETQYF

V: TRBV28
D: TRBD1
size: -
J: TRBJ1-5
DNA: TGTGCCAGCAGTTTGCTGACAGGGGGGCAAAACCAGCCCCAGCATTTT
CDR3: CASSLLTGGQNQPQHF

V: TRBV7-2
D: TRBD2
size: -
J: TRBJ2-7
DNA: TGTGCCAGCAGCGCTAGCGGGGGCCTCTCCTACGAGCAGTACTTC
CDR3: CASSASGGLSYEQYF

V: TRBV5-4
D: TRBD2
size: few
J: TRBJ2-7
DNA: TGTGCCAGCAGCGGCGCTAGCGGCCTCTACGAGCAGTACTTC
CDR3: CASSGASGLYEQYF

V: TRBV18
D: TRBD1
size: -
J: TRBJ2-7
DNA: TGTGCCAGCTCACCGGGGACAGGGCTCTACGAGCAGTACTTC
CDR3: CASSPGTGLYEQYF

V: TRBV5-1
D: TRBD2
size: few
J: TRBJ2-3
DNA: TGCGCCAGCCAGACTAGCCCCCGTACAGATACGCAGTATTTT
CDR3: CASQTSPRTDTQYF

V: TRBV5-1
D: TRBD2
size: few
J: TRBJ2-3
DNA: TGCGCCAGCAGCAGTCGTGGGACTAGCGGGGGAGGGCCAGATACGCAGTATTTT
CDR3: CASSSRGTSGGGPDTQYF

V: TRBV7-2
D: -
size: few
J: TRBJ2-5
DNA: TGTGCCAGCAGCTTACAGGGCTCAGGAGAGACCCAGTACTTC
CDR3: CASSLQGSGETQYF

V: TRBV9
D: -
size: few
J: TRBJ1-6
DNA: TGTGCCAGCAGCGTAGGACGGGGATCCTATAATTCACCCCTCCACTTT
CDR3: CASSVGRGSYNSPLHF

V: TRBV7-2
D: -
size: few
J: TRBJ2-2
DNA: TGTGCCAGCAGCTTCCTGGGGCATACCACCGGGGAGCTGTTTTTT
CDR3: CASSFLGHTTGELFF

V: TRBV5-1
D: -
size: -
J: TRBJ1-2
DNA: TGCGCCAGCAGCTCAGATCTCAGGGGATATGGCTACACCTTC
CDR3: CASSSDLRGYGYTF

V: TRBV9
D: -
size: few
J: TRBJ1-3
DNA: TGTGCCAGCAGCGTAGGGGCGAACTCTGGAAACACCATATATTTT
CDR3: CASSVGANSGNTIYF

V: TRBV6-5
D: -
size: few
J: TRBJ2-7
DNA: TGTGCCAGCAGTTCTCGGGACAACCACTACGAGCAGTACTTC
CDR3: CASSSRDNHYEQYF

V: TRBV9
D: -
size: -
J: TRBJ2-3
DNA: TGTGCCAGCAGCCAAGGGGCATTCACAGATACGCAGTATTTT
CDR3: CASSQGAFTDTQYF

V: TRBV7-2
D: TRBD1
size: -
J: TRBJ2-7
DNA: TGTGCCAGCAGCTTAATAGGGACAGGGGGCCTAGGCGAGCAGTACTTC
CDR3: CASSLIGTGGLGEQYF

V: TRBV28
D: -
size: few
J: TRBJ1-2
DNA: TGTGCCAGCAGTTGGGGGGGCTATGGCTACACCTTC
CDR3: CASSWGGYGYTF

V: TRBV6-5
D: -
size: few
J: TRBJ1-2
DNA: TGTGCCAGCAGTTACTCACAGGCTAACTATGGCTACACCTTC
CDR3: CASSYSQANYGYTF

V: TRBV28
D: TRBD1
size: -
J: TRBJ2-7
DNA: TGTGCCAGCAGCATCGGACAGGGAAACTACGAGCAGTACTTC
CDR3: CASSIGQGNYEQYF

V: TRBV7-9
D: TRBD1
size: -
J: TRBJ1-2
DNA: TGTGCCAGCAGCTTAAAGGGGGCGCCCCACGGCTACACCTTC
CDR3: CASSLKGAPHGYTF